This passage covers 2 T cell receptor beta chains from one sample sequenced in a study of blood T cells in healthy people across ages. PCR was performed a second time for about 7 to 11 cycles using a sample-barcoded 5' primer and a J-beta primer mix. TCRdb reprocessed the 5' RACE reads via MiXCR and lists one record per CDR3 protein. The sample yields about 1 million distinct CDR3 sequences, 40% to 50% seen once. Sample: blood. Receptor source: an older woman in good health.

The chain recombines TRBV6-1 with TRBJ2-7; D remains unclear. Germline CDR1 is MNHNS and CDR2 is SASEGT. Trimming removed 7 bases from V and 2 bases from J, with 12 bases in between. The CDR3 extends over 13 amino acids. CDR3 nucleotides: TGTGCCAGCATCCTTGCTCCAACCTACGAGCAGTACTTC. Translation gives CASILAPTYEQYF.

This clonotype was picked up a small number of times. The rearrangement joins TRBV5-1 to TRBJ2-7, with D perhaps matching TRBD2 (6 bases). V lost 4 bases, J lost 7 bases, and 18 bases lay in between. CDR3 length equals 14 residues. Germline CDR1 is SGHRS and CDR2 is YFSETQ. CDR3 protein: CASSSNSGVGEQYF. CDR3 nucleotide sequence: TGCGCCAGCAGCAGCAACTCGGGAGTCGGGGAGCAGTACTTC.